These 24 T cell receptor beta chains came from one sample sequenced in a study of human T cells and chemical hapten exposure. The time point: pre-sensitization, week 0. Described treatment: therapeutic diphenylcyclopropenone sensitization with weekly scalp DPC. In TCRdb, the RACE reads were re-called with MiXCR into one record per CDR3 protein. In the table there are a few hundred thousand distinct CDR3 sequences, about 8.1% of which are singletons. Here the sequenced sample was whole blood, taken in connection with sensitization to the hapten diphenylcyclopropenone (DPC). These receptors came from a woman between 40 and 50 years old with alopecia areata. Some clones in this sample may be carry-over from other donors' samples.

This clonotype was found many times. The chain employs TRBV9 and TRBJ2-1, with 7 bases lining up with TRBD2. Germline values: CDR1 SGDLS, CDR2 YYNGEE. This CDR3 has 15 amino acids. Trimming removed 2 bases from V and 4 bases from J; junction bases left unmatched: 6. CDR3 bases: TGTGCCAGCAGCGTTCGAGCGGGGTATTACAATGAGCAGTTCTTC. Its translation is CASSVRAGYYNEQFF.

This clonotype was seen a few times. The chain has TRBV9 and TRBJ2-2; TRBD2 matches 11 bases. Per the germline V gene, CDR1 is SGDLS and CDR2 is YYNGEE. This CDR3 has 18 residues. V lost 3 bases, J lost 4 bases, and 11 bases stayed unmatched. DNA for the CDR3: TGTGCCAGCAGCGCAGCGTTAGCGGGAGGGCCGGGCACCGGGGAGCTGTTTTTT. It is translated as CASSAALAGGPGTGELFF.

The table lists this clonotype with many counts. The genes are TRBV20-1 and TRBJ2-7, with D possibly TRBD2 on 6 matching bases. The CDR3 runs 15 residues. Germline V gene lookup returns CDR1 DFQATT and CDR2 SNEGSKA (reference sequence). Trimming took off 0 bases at V and 3 bases at J, with 15 bases between the two ends. The CDR3 spells CSARDSGREYYEQYF. DNA for the CDR3: TGCAGTGCTAGAGACTCTGGGCGGGAATACTACGAGCAGTACTTC.

About this clonotype: Being one base from a much bigger clone, this may be a read error. The genes are TRBV7-6 and TRBJ2-1; 8 bases map to TRBD2. The length of the CDR3 is 16 residues. CDR1 and CDR2 (germline): SGHVS, FNYEAQ. Trimming took 4 bases from V and 9 from J; bases not matched to a gene: 14. CDR3: CASSSPELAGTGEQFF. DNA of the CDR3: TGTGCCAGCAGCTCCCCCGAATTAGCGGGAACGGGTGAGCAGTTCTTC.

This chain uses TRBV7-6 with TRBJ1-3; TRBD1 matches 7 bases. J was trimmed by 0 bases and V by 2 bases; bases with no gene match: 1. This CDR3 spans 15 amino acids. Germline values: CDR1 SGHVS, CDR2 FNYEAQ. The CDR3 here is CASSLRTGSGNTIYF. The CDR3 bases are TGTGCCAGCAGCTTAAGGACAGGCTCTGGAAACACCATATATTTT.

There are a few counts of this clonotype. This chain joins TRBV15 and TRBJ1-3; D unclear. Germline V CDR1 and CDR2: LNHNV, YYDKDF (reference sequence). Trimming took 0 bases from V and 1 from J, leaving 13 bases between them. This CDR3 is 17 amino acids long. For the CDR3, the DNA is TGTGCCACCAGCAGAGATGTAACGGCCGGATCTGGAAACACCATATATTTT. As protein: CATSRDVTAGSGNTIYF.

This clonotype was observed at least ten times. A read error may produce the germline difference seen at one junction end. The chain recombines TRBV28 with TRBJ2-1; the D gene is possibly TRBD2 (6 bases). The CDR3 covers 12 residues. Looked up from germline, CDR1 is MDHEN and CDR2 is SYDVKM. The CDR3 DNA reads TGTGCCAGCAGTTTAAACCGGGACTTCTGGATCTTC. It translates to CASSLNRDFWIF. Filled out from reference TRBV28 and TRBJ2-1, the complete variable domain reads DVKVTQSSRYLVKRTGEKVFLECVQDMDHENMFWYRQDPGLGLRLIYFSYDVKMKEKGDIPEGYSVSREKKERFSLILESASTNQTSMYLCASSLNRDFWIFGPGTRLTVL.

A few counts support this clonotype. The chain uses TRBV12-3 or TRBV12-4 and TRBJ2-7; 11 bases line up with TRBD2. This CDR3 is 16 amino acids long. J gave up 3 bases and V 6 bases, and 10 bases lay outside the gene matches. Here the CDR3 reads CASSKLTSGSIYEQYF. The CDR3 nucleotides read TGTGCCAGCAGCAAACTCACTAGCGGGAGCATCTACGAGCAGTACTTC.

The V call is TRBV2, the J call TRBJ2-7; 12 nucleotides match TRBD2. This CDR3 is built from 15 residues. V lost 6 bases and J lost 2; bases outside the gene matches: 5. Germline values: CDR1 SNHLY, CDR2 FYNNEI. CDR3 in amino acids: CASSVTSGSAYEQYF. The DNA for the CDR3 is TGTGCCAGCAGCGTGACTAGCGGGAGTGCCTACGAGCAGTACTTC.

This clonotype was counted a few times. The J gene is TRBJ2-1, the V gene TRBV30; 14 nucleotides match TRBD2. The V gene end was trimmed by 2 bases and the J gene end by 9 bases; junction bases not matched to a gene: 6. Germline V lookup: CDR1 GTSNPN, CDR2 SVGIG (reference sequence). The CDR3 loop spans 15 amino acids. CDR3 coding DNA: TGTGCCTGGAGTCGGGGACTAGCGGGAGTTGGTGAGCAGTTCTTC. Translating it yields CAWSRGLAGVGEQFF.

The CDR3 DNA follows: TGCAGTGCTAGGTCCGTGACAGGAATGAACACTGAAGCTTTCTTT. This encodes CSARSVTGMNTEAFF. This chain links TRBV20-1 with TRBJ1-1; D may be TRBD1 (6 bases). Germline values: CDR1 DFQATT, CDR2 SNEGSKA (reference sequence). The V and J ends lost 3 bases and 0 bases respectively, with 14 bases between them. CDR3 length: 15 residues.

This clonotype turned up a few times. The rearrangement joins TRBV12-3 or TRBV12-4 to TRBJ2-4; D might be TRBD1 or TRBD2, each matching 5 bases. The CDR3 spans 14 residues. Trimming shortened V by 7 bases and J by 6 bases, and 16 bases separated the two germline ends. This CDR3 reads CASTRGTPVNIQYF. CDR3 nucleotide sequence: TGTGCCAGCACGCGAGGGACGCCGGTAAACATTCAGTACTTC.

This clonotype was recorded a few times. CDR3 in DNA: TGTGCCAGCAGTTCCCCCGCAAGATACGAGCAGTACTTC. This encodes CASSSPARYEQYF. The gene calls are TRBV28 and TRBJ2-7, with unresolved D. Trimming took off 4 bases at V and 4 bases at J, with 11 bases between the two ends. Germline CDR1 MDHEN, CDR2 SYDVKM. This CDR3 has 13 amino acids.

There are many counts of this clonotype. V usage is TRBV15 and J usage is TRBJ2-3; 9 bases agree with TRBD2. The CDR3 consists of 16 residues. With 1 base clipped from V and 4 bases from J, the junction kept 6 bases outside the gene matches. The germline gives CDR1 LNHNV, CDR2 YYDKDF (reference sequence). The CDR3 DNA reads as TGTGCCACCAGCAGAGGTAGCGGGAGCGGCGCAGATACGCAGTATTTT. This gives the protein CATSRGSGSGADTQYF.

This clonotype came up a few times. The gene calls are TRBV20-1 and TRBJ2-3; TRBD2 matches at 12 bases. Trimming at V came to 8 bases and at J to 0 bases, leaving 9 bases not matched to a gene. Germline CDR1 and CDR2: DFQATT and SNEGSKA (reference sequence). CDR3 length: 16 residues. CDR3 amino acids: CSSTGTSGSSTDTQYF. Here the CDR3 DNA reads TGCAGTAGTACCGGGACTAGCGGGTCTAGCACAGATACGCAGTATTTT.

V usage is TRBV12-3 or TRBV12-4 and J usage is TRBJ2-3; D is possibly TRBD1 or TRBD2 (5 bases each). Trimming took 6 bases from V and 6 from J, leaving 19 bases between them. The CDR3 runs 15 residues. The CDR3, as DNA: TGTGCCAGCAGCCAGTGGGGACGAGCGACCGATACGCAGTATTTT. Its protein is CASSQWGRATDTQYF.

J is TRBJ2-2 and V is TRBV28; D gene uncertain. With 5 bases removed from V and 10 bases from J, the gap between germline ends came to 8 bases. The CDR3 is 11 amino acids. The germline V gene encodes CDR1 MDHEN and CDR2 SYDVKM. The CDR3 sequence: CASSSIEELFF. As DNA, the CDR3 is TGTGCCAGCAGTAGTATCGAGGAGCTGTTTTTT.

This clonotype was seen more than once but under ten times. A much more abundant neighbour one base away suggests this may be a read error. The DNA for the CDR3 is TGTGTCAGCAGCTTAGTGGCTCAGGCCAACTATGGCTACACCTTC. Protein product: CVSSLVAQANYGYTF. J is TRBJ1-2 and V is TRBV7-2; D not certain. The V gene's germline CDR1 is SGHTA and CDR2 FQGNSA. The CDR3 loop spans 15 amino acids.

This clonotype was recorded a few times. This sequence joins TRBV7-6 and TRBJ2-3; the D is unclear. V lost 1 base and J 4 bases, leaving 9 bases between the germline ends. Germline values: CDR1 SGHVS, CDR2 FNYEAQ. The CDR3 consists of 14 residues. The CDR3 DNA reads as TGTGCCAGCAGCTTAGACGCGGCCCCAGATACGCAGTATTTT. Its translation: CASSLDAAPDTQYF.

In its sample, this clonotype was seen a few times. V usage is TRBV28 and J usage is TRBJ2-7; the match to TRBD1 covers 8 bases. CDR3 length: 18 amino acids. After removal of 3 bases from V and 1 base from J, the junction contained 14 bases not matched to a gene. Germline V CDR1 and CDR2: MDHEN, SYDVKM. Written as DNA, the CDR3 is TGTGCCAGCAGTTTCGATCTCGTTGGACAGGGATGGTCCTACGAGCAGTACTTC. The encoded protein is CASSFDLVGQGWSYEQYF.

CDR3: CAISESWEGYEQYF. CDR3 in DNA: TGTGCCATCAGTGAGTCGTGGGAAGGCTACGAGCAGTACTTC. J is TRBJ2-7 and V is TRBV10-3; D remains ambiguous. Trimming cost V 0 bases and J 3 bases, with 9 bases left between them. This CDR3 region has 14 residues. Germline V gene data show CDR1 as ENHRY and CDR2 as SYGVKD.

The chain links TRBV5-1 to TRBJ2-3; 13 bases are a match to TRBD2. This CDR3 region has 16 residues. Germline V gives CDR1 SGHRS, CDR2 YFSETQ. The V and J ends lost 4 bases and 4 bases, in that order; junction bases with no gene match: 6. CDR3 nucleotides: TGCGCCAGCAGCACTACTAGCGGGAGGGCCGCAGATACGCAGTATTTT. This codes for CASSTTSGRAADTQYF. The whole variable domain, remainder taken from reference TRBV5-1 and TRBJ2-3, is KAGVTQTPRYLIKTRGQQVTLSCSPISGHRSVSWYQQTPGQGLQFLFEYFSETQRNKGNFPGRFSGRQFSNSRSEMNVSTLELGDSALYLCASSTTSGRAADTQYFGPGTRLTVL.

This clonotype was found a few times. The chain has TRBV24-1 and TRBJ2-3, with a possible D match to TRBD1 (6 bases). Germline lookup yields CDR1 KGHDR and CDR2 SFDVKD. The length of the CDR3 is 16 residues. V gave up 1 base and J gave up 0 bases, with 10 bases separating them. The DNA of the CDR3 is TGTGCCACCAGTGATTTACAGGGCGGAAGCACAGATACGCAGTATTTT. Amino acid sequence: CATSDLQGGSTDTQYF.

The chain uses TRBV6-2 or TRBV6-3 and TRBJ1-5; D not resolved. The CDR3 covers 13 residues. V was pared by 4 bases and J by 6 bases, with 10 bases between. CDR1 MNHEY and CDR2 SVGEGT come from the germline V gene. For the CDR3, the DNA is TGTGCCAGCAGTTGGGGTGGGCGTCAGCCCCAGCATTTT. It encodes CASSWGGRQPQHF.